The clone carrying this T cell receptor beta chain was seen just once. Clones were sequenced by immunoSEQ multiplex PCR, and TCRdb holds only the in-frame ones, with some missing. The top ten hold roughly 14% of the sample, which has some 200,000 clones, 80% to 90% seen once. This entry is derived from a study of blood T cell repertoires in COVID-19. Study at large: Collection of acute and convalescent COVID-19 samples took place in the United States, Italy and Spain.

This CDR3 is built from 13 residues. V lost 2 bases, J lost 5 bases, and 8 bases lay in between. CDR1 is MNHEY and CDR2 is SMNVEV in the germline V gene (reference sequence). The sequenced sample consisted of peripheral blood. The chain has TRBV27 and TRBJ2-3; TRBD2 might be the D (5 bases). The clonotype was recovered from a man aged 25-45 years with active or convalescent COVID-19. CDR3 sequence reads: CASSLPGIDTQYF. In DNA form, the CDR3 reads TGTGCCAGCAGTTTACCGGGAATAGATACGCAGTATTTT.